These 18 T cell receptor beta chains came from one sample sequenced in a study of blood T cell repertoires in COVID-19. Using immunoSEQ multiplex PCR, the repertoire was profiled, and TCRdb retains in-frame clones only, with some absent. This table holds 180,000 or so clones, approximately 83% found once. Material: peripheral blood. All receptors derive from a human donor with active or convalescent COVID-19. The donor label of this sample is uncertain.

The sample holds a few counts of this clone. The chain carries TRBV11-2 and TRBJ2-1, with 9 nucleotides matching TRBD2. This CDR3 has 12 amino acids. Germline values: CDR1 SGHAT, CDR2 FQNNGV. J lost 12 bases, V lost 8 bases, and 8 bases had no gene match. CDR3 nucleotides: TGTGCCAGCGGGACTGGCGGGGGGGTGCAGTTCTTC. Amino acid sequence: CASGTGGGVQFF.

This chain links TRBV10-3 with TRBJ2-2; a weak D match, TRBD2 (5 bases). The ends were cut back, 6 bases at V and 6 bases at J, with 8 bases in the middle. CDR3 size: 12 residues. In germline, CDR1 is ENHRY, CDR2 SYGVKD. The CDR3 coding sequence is TGTGCCATCAGGGGAGTCCCCGGGGAGCTGTTTTTT. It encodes CAIRGVPGELFF.

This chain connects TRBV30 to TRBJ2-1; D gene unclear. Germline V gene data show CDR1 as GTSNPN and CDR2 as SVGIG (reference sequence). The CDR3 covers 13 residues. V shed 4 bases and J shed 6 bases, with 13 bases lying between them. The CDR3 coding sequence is TGTGCCTGGAATGTGTTTAGCAGCAATGAGCAGTTCTTC. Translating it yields CAWNVFSSNEQFF.

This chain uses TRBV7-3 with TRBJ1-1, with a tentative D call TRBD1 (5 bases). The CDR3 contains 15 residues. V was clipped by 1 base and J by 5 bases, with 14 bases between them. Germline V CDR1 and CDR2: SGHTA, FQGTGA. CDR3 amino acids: CASSLNGRVETEAFF. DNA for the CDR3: TGTGCCAGCAGCTTAAATGGCAGGGTCGAAACTGAAGCTTTCTTT.

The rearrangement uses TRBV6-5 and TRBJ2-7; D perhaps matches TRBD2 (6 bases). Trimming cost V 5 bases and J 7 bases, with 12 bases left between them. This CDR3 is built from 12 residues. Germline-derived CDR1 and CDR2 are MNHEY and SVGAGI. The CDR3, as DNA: TGTGCCAGCAGTCAAAATGGGAGGGAGCAGTACTTC. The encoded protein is CASSQNGREQYF.

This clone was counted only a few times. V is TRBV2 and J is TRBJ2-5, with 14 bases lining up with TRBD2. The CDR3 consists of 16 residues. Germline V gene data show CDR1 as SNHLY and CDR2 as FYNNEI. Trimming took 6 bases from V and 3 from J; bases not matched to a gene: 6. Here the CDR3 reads CASSRTSGGFEETQYF. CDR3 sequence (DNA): TGTGCCAGCAGCCGGACTAGCGGGGGGTTCGAAGAGACCCAGTACTTC.

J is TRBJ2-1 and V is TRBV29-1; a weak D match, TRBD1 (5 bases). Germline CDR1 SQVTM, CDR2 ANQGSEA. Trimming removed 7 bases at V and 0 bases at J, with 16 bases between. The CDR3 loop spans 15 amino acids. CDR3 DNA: TGCAGCGCTTACGACAGCTTTAGCTCCTACAATGAGCAGTTCTTC. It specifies CSAYDSFSSYNEQFF.

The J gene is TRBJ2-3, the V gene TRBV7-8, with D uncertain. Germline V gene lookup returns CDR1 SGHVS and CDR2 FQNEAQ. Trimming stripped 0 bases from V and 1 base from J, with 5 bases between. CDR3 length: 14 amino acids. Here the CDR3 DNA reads TGTGCCAGCAGCTTAGCTTTCGGCACAGATACGCAGTATTTT. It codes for CASSLAFGTDTQYF.

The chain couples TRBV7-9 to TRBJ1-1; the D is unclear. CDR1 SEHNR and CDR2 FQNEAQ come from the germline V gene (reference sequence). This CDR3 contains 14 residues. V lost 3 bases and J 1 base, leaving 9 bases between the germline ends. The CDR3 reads CASSFEDTNTEAFF. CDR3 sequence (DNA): TGTGCCAGCAGCTTCGAGGATACGAACACTGAAGCTTTCTTT.

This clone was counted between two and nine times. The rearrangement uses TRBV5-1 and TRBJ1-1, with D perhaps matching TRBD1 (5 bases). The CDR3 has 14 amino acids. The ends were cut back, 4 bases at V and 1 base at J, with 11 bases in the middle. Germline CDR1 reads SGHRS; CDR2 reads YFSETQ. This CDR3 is CASSAGGENTEAFF. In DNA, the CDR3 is TGCGCCAGCAGCGCCGGAGGGGAGAACACTGAAGCTTTCTTT.

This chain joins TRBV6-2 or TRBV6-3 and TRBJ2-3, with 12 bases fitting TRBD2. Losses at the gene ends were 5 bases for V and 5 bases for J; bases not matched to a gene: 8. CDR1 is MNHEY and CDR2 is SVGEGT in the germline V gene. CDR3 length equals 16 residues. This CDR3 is CASSLAGGFPRDTQYF. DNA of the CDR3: TGTGCCAGCAGTCTAGCGGGGGGGTTTCCTCGAGATACGCAGTATTTT.

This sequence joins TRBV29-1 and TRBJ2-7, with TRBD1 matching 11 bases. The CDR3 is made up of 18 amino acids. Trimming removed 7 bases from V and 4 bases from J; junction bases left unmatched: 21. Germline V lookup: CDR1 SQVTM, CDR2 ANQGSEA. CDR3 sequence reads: CSAGLPGQGGSSLYEQYF. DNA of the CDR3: TGCAGCGCCGGCCTACCGGGACAGGGGGGATCCTCCTTGTACGAGCAGTACTTC.

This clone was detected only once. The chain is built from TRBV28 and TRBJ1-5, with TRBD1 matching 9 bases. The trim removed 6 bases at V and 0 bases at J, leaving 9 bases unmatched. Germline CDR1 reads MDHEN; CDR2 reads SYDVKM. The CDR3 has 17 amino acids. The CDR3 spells CASRYGTGLVSNQPQHF. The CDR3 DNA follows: TGTGCCAGCAGATACGGGACAGGGCTCGTTAGCAATCAGCCCCAGCATTTT.

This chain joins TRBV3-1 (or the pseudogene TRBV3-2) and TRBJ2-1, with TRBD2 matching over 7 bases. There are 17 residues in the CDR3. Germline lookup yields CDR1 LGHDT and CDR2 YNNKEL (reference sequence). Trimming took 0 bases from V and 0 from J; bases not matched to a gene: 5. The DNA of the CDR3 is TGTGCCAGCAGCCAAGACGGCGGGGGAAGCTCCTACAATGAGCAGTTCTTC. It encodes CASSQDGGGSSYNEQFF.

In nucleotides, the CDR3 is TGTGCCAGCAGCTCACTGTCGGCTAGCGGGGATGACACAGATACGCAGTATTTT. Residues: CASSSLSASGDDTDTQYF. The chain uses TRBV5-6 and TRBJ2-3, with 9 bases identical to TRBD2. The length of the CDR3 is 18 residues. Germline loops: CDR1 SGHDT, CDR2 YYEEEE. Germline trimming cut 3 bases from V and 2 bases from J; bases unmatched to any gene: 13.

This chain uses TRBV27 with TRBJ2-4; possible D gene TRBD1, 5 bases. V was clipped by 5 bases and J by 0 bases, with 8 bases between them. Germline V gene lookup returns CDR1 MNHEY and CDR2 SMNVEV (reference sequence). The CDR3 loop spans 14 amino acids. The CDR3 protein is CASSKDIAKNIQYF. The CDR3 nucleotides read TGTGCCAGCAGTAAGGACATAGCCAAAAACATTCAGTACTTC.

The CDR3 nucleotides read TGTGCCAGCAGCGTAGGAGCTAGCGGAGGCCAAGAGACCCAGTACTTC. It is translated as CASSVGASGGQETQYF. This chain uses TRBV9 with TRBJ2-5; 7 nucleotides align to TRBD2. Germline CDR1 SGDLS, CDR2 YYNGEE. This CDR3 contains 16 residues. V was pared by 0 bases and J by 1 base, with 6 bases of the junction left unmatched.

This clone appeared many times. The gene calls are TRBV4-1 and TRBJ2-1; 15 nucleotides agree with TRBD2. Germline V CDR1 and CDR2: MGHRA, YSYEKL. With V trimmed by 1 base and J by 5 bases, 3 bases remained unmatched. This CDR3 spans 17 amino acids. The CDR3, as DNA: TGCGCCAGCAGCCAAGGGACTAGCGGGAGGGTCGACAATGAGCAGTTCTTC. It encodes CASSQGTSGRVDNEQFF.